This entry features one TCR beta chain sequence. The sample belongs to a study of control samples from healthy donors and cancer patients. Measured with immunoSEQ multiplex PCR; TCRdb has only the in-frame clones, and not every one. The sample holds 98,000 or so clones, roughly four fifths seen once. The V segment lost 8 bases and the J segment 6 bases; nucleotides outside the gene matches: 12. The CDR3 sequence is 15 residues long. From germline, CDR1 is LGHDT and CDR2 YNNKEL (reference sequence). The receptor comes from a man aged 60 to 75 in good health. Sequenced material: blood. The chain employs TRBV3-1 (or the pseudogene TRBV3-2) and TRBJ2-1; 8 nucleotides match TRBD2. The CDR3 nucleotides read TGTGCCAGCGCTTTATCGGGGGGGCCATCCAATGAGCAGTTCTTC. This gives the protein CASALSGGPSNEQFF.